This TCR beta chain appears in the sequencing data of a study of blood T cell repertoires in COVID-19. Researchers sorted participants into cohorts using their self-reported clinical history. The V and J ends lost 3 bases and 6 bases respectively, with 9 bases between them. Looked up from germline, CDR1 is MDHEN and CDR2 is SYDVKM. The CDR3 covers 12 residues. TCRdb keeps only in-frame clones here, not all; method: immunoSEQ multiplex PCR. The data contain 390,000 or so clones, just under 90% of them seen just once; the ten biggest clones take up around 10%. The material sequenced was PBMCs or T cells enriched from blood (not recorded which). This chain joins TRBV28 and TRBJ2-7; possible D gene TRBD1, 5 bases. This receptor was identified in a woman between 50 and 59 years old who had recovered from COVID-19. This chain's CDR3 is CASSFQGTEQYF. DNA for the CDR3: TGTGCCAGCAGTTTTCAGGGTACCGAGCAGTACTTC.